These 20 T cell receptor beta chains were all obtained from the same sample, sequenced in a study of graft-versus-host responses after intestinal transplantation. The assay was immunoSEQ multiplex PCR, and TCRdb's table has in-frame clones only and misses some. The sample consists of roughly 25,000 clones, roughly four fifths of them appearing once. These receptors' targets are unknown. The material was unstimulated CD8+ T cells sorted from spleen or lymph node cells, obtained before transplant. The receptors were sampled from a human donor who was the organ donor for an intestinal transplant.

The chain has TRBV7-9 and TRBJ1-2; 9 bases agree with TRBD1. The germline V gene has CDR1 SEHNR and CDR2 FQNEAQ (reference sequence). CDR3 size: 16 residues. V was clipped by 5 bases and J by 2 bases; unmatched bases: 9. CDR3 DNA sequence: TGTGCCAGCAGCCCTACAGGGGGCCGATCAAACTATGGCTACACCTTC. This translates into CASSPTGGRSNYGYTF.

In DNA form, the CDR3 reads TGTGCCTGGAGTCTTCGGGGACAGTTGAGGCCCCAGCATTTT. Translated, it gives CAWSLRGQLRPQHF. The chain recombines TRBV30 with TRBJ1-5, with 7 bases that match TRBD1. The junction had 10 bases not matched to a gene; V was cut back by 2 bases and J by 9 bases. The CDR3 spans 14 residues. Germline V gene lookup returns CDR1 GTSNPN and CDR2 SVGIG (reference sequence).

This clone was recorded a few times. V is TRBV19 and J is TRBJ1-4; D not resolved. V lost 5 bases and J 5 bases, leaving 15 bases between the germline ends. CDR3 length equals 15 residues. The germline CDR1 and CDR2 sequences are LNHDA and SQIVND (reference sequence). The CDR3 reads CASSPTVALNEKLFF. CDR3 in DNA: TGTGCCAGTAGTCCTACAGTTGCCCTCAATGAAAAACTGTTTTTT.

This chain links TRBV29-1 with TRBJ2-1; 12 bases fit TRBD2. The V gene end was trimmed by 4 bases and the J gene end by 6 bases; junction bases not matched to a gene: 4. CDR1 and CDR2 (germline): SQVTM, ANQGSEA. The CDR3 totals 14 residues. Here the CDR3 DNA reads TGCAGCGTTGCTAGCGGGGGGGCCGGCAATGAGCAGTTCTTC. Encoded protein: CSVASGGAGNEQFF.

This chain connects TRBV6-1 to TRBJ2-2; D not resolved. CDR1 and CDR2 from the germline V gene are MNHNS and SASEGT. CDR3 length equals 15 residues. The V gene lost 2 bases and the J gene lost 6 bases, with 13 bases spanning the gap. The CDR3 nucleotides read TGTGCCAGCAGTGAAAGCCTAGGGCCTGCCGGGGAGCTGTTTTTT. As protein: CASSESLGPAGELFF.

CDR3 in amino acids: CASSPGESPLHF. The CDR3 bases are TGTGCCAGCAGCCCAGGGGAATCACCCCTCCACTTT. The chain carries TRBV7-9 and TRBJ1-6, with D tentatively TRBD1 (6 bases). With 5 bases removed from V and 10 bases from J, the gap between germline ends came to 9 bases. This CDR3 has 12 residues. Looked up from germline, CDR1 is SEHNR and CDR2 is FQNEAQ (reference sequence). Full variable domain (rest looked up from reference TRBV7-9 and TRBJ1-6): DTGVSQNPRHKITKRGQNVTFRCDPISEHNRLYWYRQTLGQGPEFLTYFQNEAQLEKSRLLSDRFSAERPKGSFSTLEIQRTEQGDSAMYLCASSPGESPLHFGNGTRLTVT.

The chain joins TRBV28 to TRBJ1-2, with 9 bases matching TRBD1. Per the germline V gene, CDR1 is MDHEN and CDR2 is SYDVKM. CDR3 length: 13 residues. Trimming took 6 bases from V and 6 from J; bases not matched to a gene: 5. The CDR3 protein is CASRSQGAHGYTF. CDR3 DNA sequence: TGTGCCAGCAGATCACAGGGGGCTCATGGCTACACCTTC.

V gene TRBV25-1 combines with J gene TRBJ1-6; D is unresolved. The CDR3 is made up of 12 amino acids. CDR1 and CDR2 (germline): MGHDK, SYGVNS. Trimming took off 6 bases at V and 10 bases at J, with 10 bases between the two ends. In DNA, the CDR3 is TGTGCCAGCAGGGAGGGTTCCTCACCCCTCCACTTT. It yields the protein CASREGSSPLHF.

The chain carries TRBV5-4 and TRBJ2-7; 7 bases map to TRBD1. CDR1 and CDR2 from the germline V gene are SGHNT and YYREEE (reference sequence). This CDR3 spans 14 amino acids. The V and J ends lost 2 bases and 4 bases, in that order; junction bases with no gene match: 6. This chain's CDR3 is CASSLDGTDYEQYF. The DNA of the CDR3 is TGTGCCAGCAGCTTAGACGGGACAGATTACGAGCAGTACTTC.

The J gene is TRBJ2-3, the V gene TRBV29-1, with D unresolved. The CDR3 spans 14 residues. V was cut by 2 bases and J by 0 bases, with 9 bases left in between. Germline lookup yields CDR1 SQVTM and CDR2 ANQGSEA. This chain's CDR3 is CSVEHHLSTDTQYF. The DNA of the CDR3 is TGCAGCGTTGAACACCATCTCAGCACAGATACGCAGTATTTT.

V is TRBV13 and J is TRBJ1-1; no clear D. The germline CDR1 and CDR2 sequences are PRHDT and FYEKMQ (reference sequence). This CDR3 is built from 13 residues. Trimming shortened V by 2 bases and J by 1 base, and 5 bases separated the two germline ends. The CDR3 region has the DNA TGTGCCAGCAGCTTAAGTAGGAACACTGAAGCTTTCTTT. Its translation: CASSLSRNTEAFF. The whole variable domain, remainder taken from reference TRBV13 and TRBJ1-1, is AAGVIQSPRHLIKEKRETATLKCYPIPRHDTVYWYQQGPGQDPQFLISFYEKMQSDKGSIPDRFSAQQFSDYHSELNMSSLELGDSALYFCASSLSRNTEAFFGQGTRLTVV.

The chain links TRBV27 to TRBJ2-7; D unresolved. The germline V gene has CDR1 MNHEY and CDR2 SMNVEV (reference sequence). V lost 8 bases, J lost 0 bases, and 8 bases lay in between. CDR3 length: 12 residues. Written as DNA, the CDR3 is TGTGCCAGCGGCTCCCCCTCCTACGAGCAGTACTTC. Its translation is CASGSPSYEQYF.

This clone occurred once. The chain is built from TRBV27 and TRBJ2-1, with TRBD2 matching over 10 bases. CDR3 size: 14 residues. The V gene end was trimmed by 10 bases and the J gene end by 9 bases; junction bases not matched to a gene: 12. Germline CDR1 and CDR2: MNHEY and SMNVEV (reference sequence). In nucleotides, the CDR3 is TGTGCCACCCACCCTAGCGGGGGTAGGGGTGAGCAGTTCTTC. Protein product: CATHPSGGRGEQFF.

The rearrangement joins TRBV6-4 to TRBJ2-3; D not resolved. V gave up 0 bases and J gave up 1 base, with 11 bases separating them. Germline assignment: CDR1 MRHNA and CDR2 SNTAGT. The CDR3 contains 16 residues. Written as DNA, the CDR3 is TGTGCCAGCAGTGACTCGTGGCTAGAGGGCACAGATACGCAGTATTTT. This sequence encodes CASSDSWLEGTDTQYF.

J is TRBJ1-1 and V is TRBV9; TRBD1 agrees at 8 bases. The CDR3 has 15 residues. Germline CDR1 reads SGDLS; CDR2 reads YYNGEE. J gave up 5 bases and V 3 bases, and 9 bases lay outside the gene matches. The CDR3 DNA reads as TGTGCCAGCAGCGGCGCTATCAGGGGGCGGACTGAAGCTTTCTTT. Translation gives CASSGAIRGRTEAFF.

This clone was counted between two and nine times. V and J are TRBV2 and TRBJ2-5, with D tentatively TRBD1 or TRBD2 (5 bases each). Trimming took off 7 bases at V and 4 bases at J, with 16 bases between the two ends. Looked up from germline, CDR1 is SNHLY and CDR2 is FYNNEI. This CDR3 is built from 14 residues. The CDR3 DNA is TGTGCCAGCACCCCGGGGCCCGGGATAGAGACCCAGTACTTC. It yields the protein CASTPGPGIETQYF.

The V and J genes are TRBV2 and TRBJ2-7; D possibly corresponds to TRBD2 (5 bases). Trimming took off 5 bases at V and 5 bases at J, with 10 bases between the two ends. This CDR3 region has 12 residues. Germline CDR1 SNHLY, CDR2 FYNNEI. CDR3 DNA sequence: TGTGCCAGCAGTCTTGACTACAACGAGCAGTACTTC. Protein sequence: CASSLDYNEQYF.

The chain carries TRBV7-8 and TRBJ2-2; 9 bases fit TRBD1. CDR3 size: 15 residues. From germline, CDR1 is SGHVS and CDR2 FQNEAQ. V shed 5 bases and J 3 bases; nucleotides not matched to a gene: 4. The CDR3, as DNA: TGTGCCAGCAGCAACCGGGACAGGGACACCGGGGAGCTGTTTTTT. Residues: CASSNRDRDTGELFF.

The chain recombines TRBV7-9 with TRBJ2-1, with D unresolved. This CDR3 is 12 amino acids long. Germline CDR1 and CDR2: SEHNR and FQNEAQ (reference sequence). V was cut by 3 bases and J by 6 bases, with 6 bases left in between. For the CDR3, the DNA is TGTGCCAGCAGCTTGAAGGGCAATGAGCAGTTCTTC. This encodes CASSLKGNEQFF.

The genes are TRBV15 and TRBJ1-1; 7 nucleotides agree with TRBD1. This CDR3 has 16 amino acids. The junction had 10 bases not matched to a gene; V was cut back by 3 bases and J by 3 bases. From germline, CDR1 is LNHNV and CDR2 YYDKDF (reference sequence). CDR3 DNA: TGTGCCACCAGCAGGGATGACAGGGTATGGGACACTGAAGCTTTCTTT. Encoded protein: CATSRDDRVWDTEAFF.